A selection of T cell receptor beta chains follows, all from one sample in a study of T-cell reconstitution after alpha-beta-depleted transplantation in children. TCRdb ran MiXCR on the PCR reads and lists one entry per CDR3 protein. The table lists about 300,000 distinct CDR3 sequences, 10% of them singletons. Sequencing was performed on PBMCs, taken before TCRalphabeta/CD19-depleted stem cell transplant. All receptors come from a boy younger than two with acute myeloid leukemia, due to receive a stem cell transplant. Both conserved end residues are part of each CDR3. A D gene is named only where the DNA matches it firmly. Clone size is stated in some rows and not others, as once, few, many or a class when expanded.

>TRBV28|TRBJ2-3|many|-
CASSSPYGQSDTQYF
TGTGCCAGCAGTTCACCCTACGGACAGTCAGATACGCAGTATTTT
>TRBV20-1|TRBJ1-3|many|TRBD1
CSVGTGGNRNTIYF
TGCAGTGTCGGGACAGGCGGCAACAGAAACACCATATATTTT
>TRBV3-1|TRBJ2-3|many|TRBD2
CASSQAGTSADTQYF
TGTGCCAGCAGCCAAGCAGGGACTAGCGCAGATACGCAGTATTTT
>TRBV7-2|TRBJ2-2|many|TRBD2
CASSLRRTSGGPGELFF
TGTGCCAGCAGCTTACGACGGACTAGCGGGGGCCCCGGGGAGCTGTTTTTT
>TRBV14|TRBJ2-7|many|-
CASSQGFAVEQYF
TGTGCCAGCAGCCAAGGTTTTGCGGTCGAGCAGTACTTC
>TRBV12-3/TRBV12-4|TRBJ2-5|many|TRBD2
CASRPAGEAQYF
TGTGCCAGCAGACCAGCGGGGGAGGCCCAGTACTTC
>TRBV15|TRBJ2-7|-|-
CATSRKLSSYEQYF
TGTGCCACCAGCAGAAAACTGAGCTCCTACGAGCAGTACTTC
>TRBV7-2|TRBJ2-1|many|-
CASSLSRGRHNEQFF
TGTGCCAGCAGCTTATCGAGGGGTCGACACAATGAGCAGTTCTTC
>TRBV5-1|TRBJ2-3|many|-
CASSVGEGEDTQYF
TGCGCCAGCAGCGTCGGAGAAGGGGAAGATACGCAGTATTTT
>TRBV2|TRBJ2-6|-|TRBD2
CASSYGGDLDTGANVLTF
TGTGCCAGCAGTTACGGGGGGGACCTCGACACTGGGGCCAACGTCCTGACTTTC
>TRBV5-1|TRBJ2-1|few|-
CASSLFGELNYNEQFF
TGCGCCAGCAGCTTGTTCGGGGAGTTGAACTACAATGAGCAGTTCTTC
>TRBV6-1|TRBJ1-5|-|-
CASTPGGGRSNQPQHF
TGTGCCAGCACCCCTGGGGGAGGAAGGAGCAATCAGCCCCAGCATTTT
>TRBV20-1|TRBJ2-7|many|-
CSARDGQLNSYEQYF
TGCAGTGCTAGAGACGGACAACTCAACAGCTACGAGCAGTACTTC
>TRBV5-4|TRBJ2-2|many|TRBD1
CASSLAGTGNTGELFF
TGTGCCAGCAGCTTAGCCGGGACAGGGAACACCGGGGAGCTGTTTTTT
>TRBV6-1|TRBJ2-7|many|-
CASRRDPSDEQYF
TGTGCCAGCAGGCGAGACCCTAGTGACGAGCAGTACTTC
>TRBV5-1|TRBJ2-7|many|-
CASSLQGATYEQYF
TGCGCCAGCAGCTTACAGGGAGCCACCTACGAGCAGTACTTC
>TRBV12-3/TRBV12-4|TRBJ2-7|many|-
CASSLGSTYEQYF
TGTGCCAGCAGTTTAGGCTCCACCTACGAGCAGTACTTC
>TRBV5-4|TRBJ1-6|-|-
CASSLEFGSSYNSPLHF
TGTGCCAGCAGCTTGGAGTTCGGCAGCTCCTATAATTCACCCCTCCACTTT
>TRBV7-3|TRBJ2-1|many|-
CASSSRQYNEQFF
TGTGCCAGCAGCTCCCGGCAATACAATGAGCAGTTCTTC
>TRBV28|TRBJ2-2|many|-
CASSHFTGLFTGELFF
TGTGCCAGCAGTCATTTTACGGGGCTTTTCACCGGGGAGCTGTTTTTT
>TRBV12-3/TRBV12-4|TRBJ1-3|many|-
CASSPGTDTSSGNTIYF
TGTGCCAGCAGTCCTGGGACGGACACGAGCTCTGGAAACACCATATATTTT
>TRBV12-3/TRBV12-4|TRBJ2-2|many|-
CASSLARQNTGELFF
TGTGCCAGCAGTTTAGCGAGGCAGAACACCGGGGAGCTGTTTTTT
>TRBV28|TRBJ1-5|few|TRBD1
CASRDQGASQPQHF
TGTGCCAGCAGGGACCAGGGGGCGAGTCAGCCCCAGCATTTT
>TRBV20-1|TRBJ1-1|many|-
CSARDQSTAEAFF
TGCAGTGCTAGAGATCAGTCGACAGCCGAAGCTTTCTTT
>TRBV29-1|TRBJ2-7|many|TRBD1
CSAGTGGPYEQYF
TGCAGCGCCGGGACAGGGGGACCCTACGAGCAGTACTTC
>TRBV29-1|TRBJ2-2|many|-
CSVARGGELFF
TGCAGCGTTGCAAGGGGCGGGGAGCTGTTTTTT
>TRBV5-1|TRBJ2-4|many|-
CASSLGGTVNIQYF
TGCGCCAGCAGCTTGGGCGGGACAGTAAACATTCAGTACTTC
>TRBV5-1|TRBJ1-5|few|-
CASSLLGDNQPQHF
TGCGCCAGCAGCCTTCTGGGGGACAATCAGCCCCAGCATTTT
>TRBV20-1|TRBJ2-5|-|TRBD1
CSAPRTGQETQYF
TGCAGTGCTCCCCGGACAGGGCAAGAGACCCAGTACTTC
>TRBV11-2|TRBJ2-5|many|-
CASSLRSATGSGETQYF
TGTGCCAGCAGCTTACGGTCCGCCACAGGGTCCGGGGAGACCCAGTACTTC
>TRBV15|TRBJ2-1|many|TRBD2
CATSRDRALAGGPNEQFF
TGTGCCACCAGCAGAGATCGTGCTCTAGCGGGAGGCCCTAATGAGCAGTTCTTC
>TRBV7-2|TRBJ1-1|many|TRBD1
CASSFTTGGTEAFF
TGTGCCAGCAGCTTCACGACAGGGGGGACTGAAGCTTTCTTT
>TRBV5-5|TRBJ2-3|many|-
CASRLTGMQGETQYF
TGTGCCAGCAGGCTAACAGGGATGCAGGGAGAGACGCAGTATTTT
>TRBV28|TRBJ1-2|many|TRBD1
CASSVTGNGYTF
TGTGCCAGCAGTGTGACAGGGAACGGCTACACCTTC
>TRBV10-3|TRBJ2-7|few|TRBD1
CAISLSGQGAYEQYF
TGTGCCATCAGTCTCTCGGGACAGGGTGCGTACGAGCAGTACTTC
>TRBV6-5|TRBJ1-6|many|TRBD1
CASSYSGQYRGGSPLHF
TGTGCCAGCAGTTACTCCGGCCAATACAGGGGAGGTTCACCCCTCCACTTT
>TRBV11-2|TRBJ2-4|many|-
CASSSGDKNIQYF
TGTGCCAGCAGTTCCGGGGACAAAAACATTCAGTACTTC
>TRBV12-5|TRBJ2-5|many|-
CASGQDRYQETQYF
TGTGCTAGTGGACAGGACAGATACCAAGAGACCCAGTACTTC
>TRBV12-3/TRBV12-4|TRBJ2-1|many|TRBD2
CASSRGLAGAHNEQFF
TGTGCCAGCAGTAGGGGTCTAGCGGGAGCCCACAATGAGCAGTTCTTC
>TRBV7-8|TRBJ2-7|few|-
CASSLKAGPNEQYF
TGTGCCAGCAGCTTAAAGGCAGGGCCGAATGAGCAGTACTTC
>TRBV12-3/TRBV12-4|TRBJ1-1|many|-
CASSLRGLRVVEAFF
TGTGCCAGCAGTTTGCGAGGGCTTAGGGTGGTTGAAGCTTTCTTT
>TRBV5-1|TRBJ2-7|many|-
CASSLGQAQNRNEQYF
TGCGCCAGCAGCTTGGGACAGGCACAAAATCGAAACGAGCAGTACTTC
>TRBV7-9|TRBJ2-7|-|-
CASSPHRDTYEQYF
TGTGCCAGCAGCCCCCACCGGGACACCTACGAGCAGTACTTC
>TRBV6-2/TRBV6-3|TRBJ2-7|few|-
CASRRRGQYYEQYF
TGTGCCAGCAGGCGGCGGGGCCAGTACTACGAGCAGTACTTC
>TRBV19|TRBJ2-7|few|-
CASSITQAREQYF
TGTGCCAGTAGTATTACCCAGGCGCGAGAGCAGTACTTC
>TRBV5-1|TRBJ2-3|many|TRBD2
CASSAGTSGADTQYF
TGCGCCAGCAGCGCGGGGACTAGCGGGGCCGATACGCAGTATTTT
>TRBV7-9|TRBJ2-7|many|-
CASSLEQGRDEQYF
TGTGCCAGCAGCTTAGAACAGGGAAGGGACGAGCAGTACTTC
>TRBV28|TRBJ2-7|many|-
CASSLDGAAEQYF
TGTGCCAGCAGTCTAGACGGGGCGGCGGAGCAGTACTTC
>TRBV10-3|TRBJ2-7|many|TRBD1
CAISSPGTGVHEQYF
TGTGCCATCAGTTCCCCCGGGACAGGGGTCCACGAGCAGTACTTC
>TRBV28|TRBJ2-7|many|-
CASSLGQFHEQYF
TGTGCCAGCAGTTTAGGACAGTTCCACGAGCAGTACTTC
>TRBV7-2|TRBJ2-5|many|-
CASSRTDQETQYF
TGTGCCAGCAGCCGGACTGATCAAGAGACCCAGTACTTC
>TRBV24-1|TRBJ2-2|many|-
CATSDRDENTGELFF
TGTGCCACCAGTGACCGGGACGAAAACACCGGGGAGCTGTTTTTT